This T cell receptor (gamma chain) is from a study of fetal and pediatric gammadelta thymocytes (dated by TCRdb to 2022 to 2024). With respect to the entire study: To strengthen a single-cell study of gammadelta thymocyte development, the researchers used bulk gammadelta thymocyte repertoires that mixed previously published data with newly generated, unpublished data. In total, the bulk gammadelta thymocyte repertoire set covered 10 or so subjects, made up of 7 pediatric thymus donors and 3 fetal thymus donors. Previously published data (refs 27,28) and unpublished data were combined in the bulk gammadelta thymocyte repertoires. Bulk TCR repertoire data were included to raise the number of subjects and reinforce the CDR3 publicity analysis.

TCRdb shows the sequencer as Illumina MiSeq. Regarding the original processing steps: For publicity analysis, the Vgamma9Vdelta2 and nonVgamma9Vdelta2 bulk CDR3 files were merged for each subject into one combined repertoire per subject. Using base R and dplyr, each CDR3 amino acid sequence was checked across 9 single-cell datasets and about 11 bulk repertoires to give a publicity score ranging from 0 to 19. The public reads were reprocessed by TCRdb using CATT, and rows of matching DNA were later combined. The V and J calls were not made by the authors but by TCRdb's processing. This sample is represented by about 920 gamma-chain clones; around 5% of them were singletons. The ten biggest clones cover around 7.1% of the sample. Thymocytes were stained with Zombie NIR viability dye and antibodies against CD3 (UCHT1), TCRgammadelta (11F2), TCRVgamma9 (IMMU360) and TCRVdelta2 (IMMU389). From human fetal and pediatric thymuses, sorted Vgamma9Vdelta2 and nonVgamma9Vdelta2 gammadelta thymocytes were used to generate bulk TRD and TRG CDR3 repertoires separately. Children undergoing cardiac surgery in Belgium were the source of the pediatric thymus tissue. The pediatric thymus donors in the study ranged in age from roughly 1 to 11 years. Thymic cell suspensions were made from fetal and post-natal thymuses as previously described. NonVgamma9Vdelta2 thymocytes were sorted as CD3+ gammadeltaTCR+ cells that did not have the Vgamma9+Vdelta2+ phenotype. A FACS Aria III cell sorter (BD Biosciences) was used to carry out the cell sorting.

What the research found in general, with its limitations: Compared with post-natal repertoires, fetal gammadelta thymocyte repertoires were previously reported to be enriched for TRDV2, TRGV8 and TRGV9 usage, low N additions and public CDR3s.

The cysteine opens and the phenylalanine closes a CDR3 of 14 amino acids. CDR3 DNA only is kept here, 42 bases in frame from base 1. CDR1 EGSTGY and CDR2 YDSYTSSV are derived from the germline V gene. Trimming removed 0 bases from V and 2 bases from J; the gene matches leave 4 bases unexplained. This clone is characterized as medium-sized (0.01 to 0.1%). It lacks a known antigen. The input lacks base qualities; no much larger clone sits a single base away. Sequencing input: non-Vgamma9Vdelta2 gamma-delta T cells from the thymus. In the paper's terms, the cell subset or site label means: CD3+gammadeltaTCR+ thymocytes not co-expressing Vgamma9 and Vdelta2. This TCR was recovered from a child who underwent cardiac surgery and was recorded as healthy. The rearrangement combines TRGV4 with TRGJ1 or TRGJ2. The CDR3 protein sequence reads: CATWDGRDYYKKLF. The DNA reads as follows: TGTGCCACCTGGGATGGGCGTGATTATTATAAGAAACTCTTT.